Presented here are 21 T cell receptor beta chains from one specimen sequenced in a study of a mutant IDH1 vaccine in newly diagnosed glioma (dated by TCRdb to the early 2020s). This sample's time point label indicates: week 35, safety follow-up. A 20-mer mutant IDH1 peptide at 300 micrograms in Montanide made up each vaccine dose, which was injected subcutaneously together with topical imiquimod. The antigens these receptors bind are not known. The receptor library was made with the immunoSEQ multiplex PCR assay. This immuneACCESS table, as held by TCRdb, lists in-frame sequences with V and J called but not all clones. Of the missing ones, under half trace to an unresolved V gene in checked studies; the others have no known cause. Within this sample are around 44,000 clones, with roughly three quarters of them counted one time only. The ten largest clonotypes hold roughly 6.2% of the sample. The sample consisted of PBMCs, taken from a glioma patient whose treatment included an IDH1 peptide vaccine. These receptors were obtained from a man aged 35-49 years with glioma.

The DNA of the CDR3 is TGTGCCAGCAGCTTCCCCGGGACAGGGGGGGAGACCCAGTACTTC. Its translation is CASSFPGTGGETQYF. The genes are TRBV11-2 and TRBJ2-5, with 11 bases that match TRBD1. Trimming cost V 3 bases and J 5 bases; bases outside gene matches: 5. The CDR3 extends over 15 amino acids. Germline lookup yields CDR1 SGHAT and CDR2 FQNNGV.

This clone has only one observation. As DNA, the CDR3 is TGTGCCAGCAGTGAAGGGACAGGTTACACCGGGGAGCTGTTTTTT. This codes for CASSEGTGYTGELFF. The V gene is TRBV6-1, the J gene TRBJ2-2; 7 nucleotides match TRBD1. Germline CDR1 is MNHNS and CDR2 is SASEGT. This CDR3 comprises 15 residues. Germline trimming cut 1 base from V and 3 bases from J; bases unmatched to any gene: 2.

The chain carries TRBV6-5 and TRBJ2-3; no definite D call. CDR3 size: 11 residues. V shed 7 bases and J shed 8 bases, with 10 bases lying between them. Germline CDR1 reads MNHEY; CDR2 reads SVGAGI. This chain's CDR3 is CASTRSGTQYF. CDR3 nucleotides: TGTGCCAGCACTCGATCGGGTACGCAGTATTTT.

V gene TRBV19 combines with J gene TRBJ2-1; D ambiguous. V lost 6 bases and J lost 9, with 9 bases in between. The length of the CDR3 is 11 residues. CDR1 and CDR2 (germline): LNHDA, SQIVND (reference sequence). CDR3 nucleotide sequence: TGTGCCAGTAGCCGATATACTGAGCAGTTCTTC. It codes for CASSRYTEQFF. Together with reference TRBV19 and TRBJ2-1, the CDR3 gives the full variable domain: DGGITQSPKYLFRKEGQNVTLSCEQNLNHDAMYWYRQDPGQGLRLIYYSQIVNDFQKGDIAEGYSVSREKKESFPLTVTSAQKNPTAFYLCASSRYTEQFFGPGTRLTVL.

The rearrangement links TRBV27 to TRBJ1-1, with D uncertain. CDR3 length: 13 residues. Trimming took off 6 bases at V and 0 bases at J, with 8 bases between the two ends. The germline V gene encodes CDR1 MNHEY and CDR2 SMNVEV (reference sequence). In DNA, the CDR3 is TGTGCCAGCAGGCTGGGGATGAACACTGAAGCTTTCTTT. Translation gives CASRLGMNTEAFF.

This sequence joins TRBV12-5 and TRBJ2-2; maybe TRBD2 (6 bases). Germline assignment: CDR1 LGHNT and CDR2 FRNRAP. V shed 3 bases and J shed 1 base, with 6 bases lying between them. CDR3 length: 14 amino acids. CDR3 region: CASGFGGNTGELFF. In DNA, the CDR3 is TGTGCTAGTGGTTTCGGGGGGAACACCGGGGAGCTGTTTTTT.

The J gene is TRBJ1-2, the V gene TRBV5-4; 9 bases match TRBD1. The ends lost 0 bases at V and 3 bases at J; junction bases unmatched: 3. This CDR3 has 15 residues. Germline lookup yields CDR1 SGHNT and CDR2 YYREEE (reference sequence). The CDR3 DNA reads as TGTGCCAGCAGCTTGGGCGGACAGGGGTACTATGGCTACACCTTC. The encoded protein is CASSLGGQGYYGYTF.

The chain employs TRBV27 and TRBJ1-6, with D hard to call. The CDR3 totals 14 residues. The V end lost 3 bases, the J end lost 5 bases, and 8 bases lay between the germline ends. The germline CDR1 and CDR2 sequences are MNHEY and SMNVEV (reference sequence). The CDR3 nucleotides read TGTGCCAGCAGTTTGTCAGGAGATAATTCACCCCTCCACTTT. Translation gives CASSLSGDNSPLHF.

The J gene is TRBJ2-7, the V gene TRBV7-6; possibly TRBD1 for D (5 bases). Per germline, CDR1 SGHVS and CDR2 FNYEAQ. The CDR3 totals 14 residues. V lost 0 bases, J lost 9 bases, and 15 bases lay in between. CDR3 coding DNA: TGTGCCAGCAGCTTAGCATTCTCCCAGGGTGCGCAGTACTTC. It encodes CASSLAFSQGAQYF.

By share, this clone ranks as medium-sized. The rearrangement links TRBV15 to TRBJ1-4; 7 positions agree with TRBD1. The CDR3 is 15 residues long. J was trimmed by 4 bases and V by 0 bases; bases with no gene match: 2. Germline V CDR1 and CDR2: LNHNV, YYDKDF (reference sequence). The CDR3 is CATSRDGDSNEKLFF. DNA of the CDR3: TGTGCCACCAGCAGAGATGGGGACAGTAATGAAAAACTGTTTTTT.

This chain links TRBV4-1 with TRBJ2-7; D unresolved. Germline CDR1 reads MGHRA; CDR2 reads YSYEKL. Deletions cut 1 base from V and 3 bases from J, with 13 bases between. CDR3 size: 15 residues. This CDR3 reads CASSQVPTADYEQYF. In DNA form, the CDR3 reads TGCGCCAGCAGCCAAGTTCCGACCGCGGACTACGAGCAGTACTTC.

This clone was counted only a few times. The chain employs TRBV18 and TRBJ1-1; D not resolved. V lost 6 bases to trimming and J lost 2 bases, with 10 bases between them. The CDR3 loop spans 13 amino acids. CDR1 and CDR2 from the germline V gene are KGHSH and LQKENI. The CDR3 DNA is TGTGCCAGCTCGTCCGAGGGCAACACTGAAGCTTTCTTT. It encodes CASSSEGNTEAFF.

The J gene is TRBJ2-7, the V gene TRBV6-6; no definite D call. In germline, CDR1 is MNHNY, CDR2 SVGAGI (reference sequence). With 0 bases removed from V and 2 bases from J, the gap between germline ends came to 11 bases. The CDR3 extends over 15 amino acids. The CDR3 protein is CASSYSGTSTYEQYF. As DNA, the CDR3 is TGTGCCAGCAGTTACTCGGGCACCTCGACCTACGAGCAGTACTTC.

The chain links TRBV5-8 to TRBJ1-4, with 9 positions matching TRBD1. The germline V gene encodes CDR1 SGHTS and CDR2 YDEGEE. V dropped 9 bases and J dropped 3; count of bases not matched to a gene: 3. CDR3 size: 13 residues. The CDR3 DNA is TGTGCCACTGACAGGGGGGCTAATGAAAAACTGTTTTTT. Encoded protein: CATDRGANEKLFF. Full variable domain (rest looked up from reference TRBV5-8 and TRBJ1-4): EAGVTQSPTHLIKTRGQQATLRCSPISGHTSVYWYQQALGLGLQFLLWYDEGEERNRGNFPPRFSGRQFPNYSSELNVNALELEDSALYLCATDRGANEKLFFGSGTQLSVL.

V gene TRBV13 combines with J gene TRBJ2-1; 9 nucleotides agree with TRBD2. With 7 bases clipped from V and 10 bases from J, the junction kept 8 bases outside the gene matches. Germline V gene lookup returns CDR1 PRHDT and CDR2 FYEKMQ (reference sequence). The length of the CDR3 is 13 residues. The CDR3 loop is CASIGGGGAEQFF. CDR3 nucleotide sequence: TGTGCCAGCATCGGGGGCGGGGGGGCCGAGCAGTTCTTC. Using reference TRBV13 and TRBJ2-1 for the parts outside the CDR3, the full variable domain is AAGVIQSPRHLIKEKRETATLKCYPIPRHDTVYWYQQGPGQDPQFLISFYEKMQSDKGSIPDRFSAQQFSDYHSELNMSSLELGDSALYFCASIGGGGAEQFFGPGTRLTVL.

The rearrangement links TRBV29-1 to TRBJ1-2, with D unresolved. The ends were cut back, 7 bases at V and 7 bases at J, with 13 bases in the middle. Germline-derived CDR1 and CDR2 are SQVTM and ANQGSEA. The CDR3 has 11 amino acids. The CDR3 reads CSATLIGGYTF. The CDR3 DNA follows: TGCAGCGCAACCCTAATTGGTGGCTACACCTTC.

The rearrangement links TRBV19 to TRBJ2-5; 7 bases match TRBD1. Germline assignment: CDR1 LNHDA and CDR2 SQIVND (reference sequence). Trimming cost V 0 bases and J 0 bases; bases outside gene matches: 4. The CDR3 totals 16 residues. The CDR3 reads CASSIESDRDQETQYF. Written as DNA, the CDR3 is TGTGCCAGTAGTATAGAATCTGACAGGGACCAAGAGACCCAGTACTTC.

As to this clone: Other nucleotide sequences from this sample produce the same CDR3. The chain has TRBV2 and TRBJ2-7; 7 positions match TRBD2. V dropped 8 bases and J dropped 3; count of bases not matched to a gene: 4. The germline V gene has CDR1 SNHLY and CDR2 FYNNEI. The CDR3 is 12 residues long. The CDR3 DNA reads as TGTGCCAGCTCCCGCGGGAGCTACGAGCAGTACTTC. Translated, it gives CASSRGSYEQYF.

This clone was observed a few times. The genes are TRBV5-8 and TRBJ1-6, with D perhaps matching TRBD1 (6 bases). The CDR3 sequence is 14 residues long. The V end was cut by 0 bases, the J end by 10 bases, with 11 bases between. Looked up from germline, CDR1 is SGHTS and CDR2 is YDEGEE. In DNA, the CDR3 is TGTGCCAGCAGCTTGGATGGGACAACCTCACCCCTCCACTTT. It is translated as CASSLDGTTSPLHF. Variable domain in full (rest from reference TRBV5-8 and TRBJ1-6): EAGVTQSPTHLIKTRGQQATLRCSPISGHTSVYWYQQALGLGLQFLLWYDEGEERNRGNFPPRFSGRQFPNYSSELNVNALELEDSALYLCASSLDGTTSPLHFGNGTRLTVT.

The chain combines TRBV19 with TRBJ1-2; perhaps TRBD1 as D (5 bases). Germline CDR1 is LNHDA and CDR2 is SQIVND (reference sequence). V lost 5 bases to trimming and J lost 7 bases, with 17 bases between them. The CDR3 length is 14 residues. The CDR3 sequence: CASSLGVRSAGYTF. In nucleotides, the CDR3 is TGTGCCAGTAGTCTGGGGGTCCGTAGTGCTGGCTACACCTTC.

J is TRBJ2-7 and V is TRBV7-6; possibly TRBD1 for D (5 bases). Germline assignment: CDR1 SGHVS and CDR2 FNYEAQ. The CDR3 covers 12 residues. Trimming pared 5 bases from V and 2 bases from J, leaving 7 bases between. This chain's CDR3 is CASSATAYEQYF. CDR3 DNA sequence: TGTGCCAGCAGCGCGACAGCCTACGAGCAGTACTTC.